This record covers a single T cell receptor beta chain. The data are from a study of blood T cell repertoires in COVID-19. Study as a whole: The samples span acute and convalescent COVID-19 from the United States, Italy and Spain.

Under the authors' procedure: Using reference gene primer amplification, nucleated cell counts were estimated. Method: immunoSEQ multiplex PCR; TCRdb's copy keeps in-frame clones and lacks some. D and trimming were read from the DNA, whereas the V and J calls and clone size are those reported in that table. In the table there are about 98,000 clones, over 80% of which are singletons. Per the germline V gene, CDR1 is MNHEY and CDR2 is SMNVEV (reference sequence). The CDR3 totals 16 residues. J was trimmed by 3 bases and V by 5 bases; bases with no gene match: 9. Material for sequencing was peripheral blood. The chain combines TRBV27 with TRBJ2-3; 9 nucleotides align to TRBD1. This TCR derives from a man at least 80 years old with acute or convalescent COVID-19. CDR3 DNA: TGTGCCAGCAGTCTCTGGACAGGGGCGAAAACAGATACGCAGTATTTT. As protein: CASSLWTGAKTDTQYF.